The T cell receptor (beta chain) under discussion was sequenced for a study of chemoradiotherapy in HPV16-positive cancers. The CDR3 has 15 amino acids. CDR1 is SGHRS and CDR2 is YFSETQ in the germline V gene. V lost 4 bases and J lost 0, with 11 bases in between. Repeated repertoire sampling spanned the course of chemoradiotherapy. Sequenced by immunoSEQ multiplex PCR; TCRdb stores in-frame clones only, minus some. The table records approximately 9,000 clones, approximately 83% of them present only once. The sequenced sample was blood, obtained from a patient who underwent chemoradiotherapy. This chain joins TRBV5-1 and TRBJ1-3; D is unresolved. The sequence was collected from a human donor with HPV-associated anogenital cancer. In DNA, the CDR3 is TGCGCCAGCAGCCCGGGAGGAGGCTCTGGAAACACCATATATTTT. Translated, it gives CASSPGGGSGNTIYF. The full variable domain, with the rest looked up from reference TRBV5-1 and TRBJ1-3, is KAGVTQTPRYLIKTRGQQVTLSCSPISGHRSVSWYQQTPGQGLQFLFEYFSETQRNKGNFPGRFSGRQFSNSRSEMNVSTLELGDSALYLCASSPGGGSGNTIYFGEGSWLTVV.